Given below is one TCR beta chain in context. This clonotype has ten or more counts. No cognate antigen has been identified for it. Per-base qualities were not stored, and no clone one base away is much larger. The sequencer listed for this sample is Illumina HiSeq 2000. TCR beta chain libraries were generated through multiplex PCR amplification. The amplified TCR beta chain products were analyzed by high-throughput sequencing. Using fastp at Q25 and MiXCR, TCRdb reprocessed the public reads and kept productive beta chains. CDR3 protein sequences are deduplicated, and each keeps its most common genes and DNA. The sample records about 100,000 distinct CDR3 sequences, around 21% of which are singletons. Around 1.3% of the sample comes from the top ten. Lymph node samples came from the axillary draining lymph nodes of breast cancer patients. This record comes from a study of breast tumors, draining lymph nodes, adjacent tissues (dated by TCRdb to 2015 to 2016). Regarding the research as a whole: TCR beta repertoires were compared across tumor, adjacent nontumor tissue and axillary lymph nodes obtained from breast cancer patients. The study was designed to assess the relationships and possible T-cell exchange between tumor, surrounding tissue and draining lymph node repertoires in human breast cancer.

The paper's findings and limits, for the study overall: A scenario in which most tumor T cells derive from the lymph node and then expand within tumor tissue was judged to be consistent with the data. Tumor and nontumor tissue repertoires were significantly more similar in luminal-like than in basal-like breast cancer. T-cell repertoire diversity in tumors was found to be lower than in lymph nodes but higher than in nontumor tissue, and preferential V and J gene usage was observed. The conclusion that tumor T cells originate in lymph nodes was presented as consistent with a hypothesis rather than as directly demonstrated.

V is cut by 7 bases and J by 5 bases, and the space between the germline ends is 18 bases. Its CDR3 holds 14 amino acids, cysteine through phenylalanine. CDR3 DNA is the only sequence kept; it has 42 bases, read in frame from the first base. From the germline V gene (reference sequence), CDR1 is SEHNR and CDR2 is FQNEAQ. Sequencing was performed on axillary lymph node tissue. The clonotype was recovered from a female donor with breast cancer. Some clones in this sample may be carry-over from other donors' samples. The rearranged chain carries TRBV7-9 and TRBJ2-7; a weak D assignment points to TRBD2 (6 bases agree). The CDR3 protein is CASTGQGSGHEQYF. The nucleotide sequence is TGTGCCAGCACCGGGCAGGGTAGCGGCCACGAGCAGTACTTC.